This T cell receptor beta chain derives from a study of T-cell memory formation after mild COVID-19 (dated by TCRdb to about 2021). Notes on the research overall: TCR sequence clusters from the two donors were found to be largely donor specific. In a couple of donors, T-cell clones that expanded and contracted after mild COVID-19 were tracked by sequencing TCRalpha and TCRbeta repertoires over time. Two young, previously healthy adult volunteers made up the cohort, one male and one female. Broad study findings and their caveats: Contracting CD4+ clones were found mainly in CM and EM memory subsets, while CD8+ clones were enriched in EMRA. The second-wave clones that peaked on day 37 were not confirmed to be SARS-CoV-2 specific. Clones contracting from day 15 to 85 had balanced CD4/CD8 phenotypes, while a second wave expanding from day 15 to 37 was biased towards CD4+. Some responding clones were detected in pre-infection memory, suggesting pre-existing cross-reactive memory T cells joined the SARS-CoV-2 response. Only a couple of mild cases were covered in the study, and larger cohorts including severe cases with pre-infection samples were considered necessary.

CDR1 is given as LGHDT and CDR2 as YNNKEL, both from the germline V gene (reference sequence). From its cysteine to its phenylalanine, the CDR3 spans 13 amino acids. The kept DNA is CDR3 alone, 39 bases in frame from the first base. A distance of 9 bases separates the germline ends of V and J, which lose 0 bases and 9 bases respectively. Note on this clonotype: Its antigen remains undetermined. No base quality values were provided; no much bigger clone lies one nucleotide off.

The sequencer listed for this sample is Illumina NovaSeq 6000. cDNA libraries for TCRalpha and TCRbeta were prepared by 5'RACE using constant-segment primers, with sample barcodes and unique molecular identifiers added. RNA was extracted from every sample with Trizol reagent. The libraries were amplified in two PCR steps, and the second step added a second sample barcode and Illumina TruSeq adapters. Sequencing of libraries was performed on an Illumina NovaSeq with 2 x 150 bp paired-end reads. From the authors' description of their analysis: The reads were demultiplexed and collapsed into UMI-guided consensus sequences using migec v1.2.7. With mixcr v2.1.11, UMI consensuses were aligned to TRA and TRB V and J templates and assembled into clonotypes. Expanded or contracted clonotypes were those called significant by both edgeR and NoisET, with noise models trained on biological replicates. edgeR calls used a false discovery rate-adjusted p below 0.01 and a log2 fold-change threshold of 1. As an exploratory analysis of dynamics, max-normalized trajectories of the 1000 most abundant clonotypes were examined with PCA combined with hierarchical clustering. The CD4 or CD8 phenotype of responding clones was assigned using the separately sequenced CD4+ and CD8+ repertoires. The raw public data were reprocessed by TCRdb itself: fastp quality trimming at Q25, MiXCR clonotype calling, in-frame beta chains only. Records with the same CDR3 protein are collapsed into one entry carrying the most frequent genes and DNA. The V and J calls come from TCRdb's annotation, not from the publication. The sample table holds roughly 250,000 distinct CDR3 sequences, of which about 17% were seen once. In total, the top ten clones hold approximately 3.5% of the sample.

Ficoll-Paque density gradient centrifugation was used to isolate PBMCs. The sequence links TRBV3-1 to TRBJ2-1; confidence is insufficient to name the D gene. What was sequenced was PBMCs or a T cell subset sorted from them (not recorded which). The receptor was isolated from a man between 18 and 29 years old who had mild COVID-19 (a few samples of this study predate the infection). The sample titles of this study are shuffled in the database, so cell type and time point are left out; the donor was told from shared clones. The DNA is TGTGCCAGCAGCCAAGATCCTAACAGTGAGCAGTTCTTC. This translates into CASSQDPNSEQFF.